A selection of T cell receptor beta chains follows, all from one sample in a study of T cell repertoires in cytomegalovirus infection. Their target antigens are unknown. From the reads, TCRdb called clonotypes with MiXCR, one entry per CDR3 protein. The sample lists around 570,000 distinct CDR3 sequences, 40% occurring once. Material: cultured PBMCs, obtained from culture after CMV antigen stimulation. The receptors stem from a human donor in good health (CMV status not recorded). Some clones in this sample may be carry-over from other donors' samples. Each CDR3 is given with its conserved first and last residue. A D gene is named only where the DNA matches it firmly. Clone size is given for some rows only: seen once, a few or many times, or a class if the clone is expanded.

NA TRBJ2-2 TRBV6-2/TRBV6-3 NA TGTGCCAGCAGTCACCCCCCGGGACGGGGGAACACCGGGGAGCTGTTTTTT CASSHPPGRGNTGELFF
NA TRBJ2-7 TRBV20-1 NA TGCAGTGCTAGCGCTCGGGAGCAGTACTTC CSASAREQYF
NA TRBJ2-1 TRBV6-2/TRBV6-3 TRBD2 TGTGCCAGCAGTTACTTTGGGACTAGCTCATCCGATGAGCAGTTCTTC CASSYFGTSSSDEQFF
NA TRBJ2-5 TRBV12-3/TRBV12-4 NA TGTGCCAGCAGTTCCCTCTACATACAAGAGACCCAGTACTTC CASSSLYIQETQYF
NA TRBJ2-3 TRBV15 NA TGTGCCACCAGCAGAGACCCCAGTAATACGCAGTATTTT CATSRDPSNTQYF
few TRBJ2-2 TRBV7-8 NA TGTGCCGGAGCGGGCAGGGGGAGTCGGGCCGGGGAGCTGTTTTTT CAGAGRGSRAGELFF
NA TRBJ2-7 TRBV29-1 TRBD1 TGCAGCGTTGGGGCCGGGACAGGGTACGACGACGAGCAGTACTTC CSVGAGTGYDDEQYF
NA TRBJ2-1 TRBV7-9 TRBD1 TGTGCCAGCAGCCTCATGGGACAGCTGAACAATGAGCAGTTCTTC CASSLMGQLNNEQFF
NA TRBJ2-2 TRBV2 TRBD1 TGTGCCAGCAACAGACAGGGGGCCACCGGGGAGCTGTTTTTT CASNRQGATGELFF
NA TRBJ1-5 TRBV19 NA TGTGCCAGTAGTATCCCTGTTGAACGGCCCCAGCATTTT CASSIPVERPQHF
NA TRBJ2-1 TRBV5-1 TRBD2 TGCGCCAGCAGCTTGGACTCAGCGGGGGGGTCTGGTGAGCAGTTCTTC CASSLDSAGGSGEQFF
NA TRBJ1-1 TRBV4-1 NA TGCGCCAGCAGCCCGCGTTGGAGGGACACTGAAGCTTTCTTT CASSPRWRDTEAFF
NA TRBJ2-1 TRBV10-3 TRBD2 TGTGCCATCAGGCGGACAGGGGGCGGGACTAGCGGGGCATACAATGAGCAGTTCTTC CAIRRTGGGTSGAYNEQFF
NA TRBJ1-5 TRBV6-1 NA TGTGCCAGCAGTGAAAGGGCAGGCTGCGTGGGGCCCCAGCATTTT CASSERAGCVGPQHF
NA TRBJ2-7 TRBV5-1 TRBD1 TGCGCCAGCCGTACCGGGACAGGGTGGTACGAGCAGTACTTC CASRTGTGWYEQYF